This T cell receptor (beta chain) was recorded in a study of graft-versus-host responses after intestinal transplantation. Study-wide context: Multivisceral, liver-intestinal, or isolated intestinal transplants were performed in recipients.

Profiling relied on immunoSEQ multiplex PCR, and the TCRdb table lists in-frame clones only, not all of them. The sample includes about 90,000 clones, roughly 85% of them seen just once. Notes on this clone: Its antigen is currently unknown.

The CDR3 has 14 amino acids. The trim removed 6 bases at V and 7 bases at J, leaving 9 bases unmatched. Germline V lookup: CDR1 MNHNY, CDR2 SVGAGI (reference sequence). Broader study findings: Peak circulating GvH clone levels were associated with early post-transplant HvG declines.

This material consisted of unstimulated CD4+ T cells sorted from spleen or lymph node cells, taken before intestinal transplant. The source is a human donor who received an intestinal transplant. The chain couples TRBV6-6 to TRBJ1-2, with 9 nucleotides matching TRBD1. CDR3 bases: TGTGCCAGCAGGCTATGGACAGGGGCAGCTGGCTACACCTTC. Its translation is CASRLWTGAAGYTF.